The rows below give T cell receptor beta chains drawn from one sample of a study of OX40 agonist ivuxolimab in advanced cancers. The table came from immunoSEQ multiplex PCR; TCRdb's copy has only in-frame clones and leaves some out. The table records around 90,000 clones, roughly nine tenths of them present only once. This specimen was CD4+ or CD8+ T cells sorted from blood, taken in a trial of the OX40 agonist ivuxolimab. These receptors were collected from an adult with an advanced solid tumor such as melanoma, head and neck, liver or kidney cancer. Each CDR3 is given with its conserved first and last residue. The order of the fields is V gene, clone size, D gene, J gene, CDR3 DNA, CDR3 protein. A D gene is named only where the DNA matches it firmly. Expanded clones get a size class; other rows say once, few or many, or leave the size out.

TRBV11-3	NA	NA	TRBJ2-2	TGTGCCAGCAGCTTAGGCTCGCTAGAAAGCGGGGAGCTGTTTTTT	CASSLGSLESGELFF
TRBV4-2	NA	TRBD1	TRBJ2-7	TGTGCCAGCAGCCACGAGCCGGGACAGGGATACGAGCAGTACTTC	CASSHEPGQGYEQYF
TRBV11-2	once	NA	TRBJ2-1	TGTGCCAGCAGCTTAGACGTTTCAGGGTTGTCCAATGAGCAGTTCTTC	CASSLDVSGLSNEQFF
TRBV13	NA	TRBD1	TRBJ2-7	TGTGCCAGCAGCTCCAGGACAGGGGGCGGCTACGAGCAGTACTTC	CASSSRTGGGYEQYF
TRBV5-1	NA	NA	TRBJ1-4	TGCGCCAGCAACCCAGGGCGGTCGGGTAATGAAAAACTGTTTTTT	CASNPGRSGNEKLFF
TRBV25-1	NA	TRBD1	TRBJ1-2	TGTGCCAGCAGTGAAGATCGGACGTTTAACAGGGGCTCCCATGGCTACACCTTC	CASSEDRTFNRGSHGYTF
TRBV7-3	NA	NA	TRBJ2-5	TGTGCCAGCAGCTTAACATTACAGGAGACCCAGTACTTC	CASSLTLQETQYF
TRBV11-2	NA	TRBD2	TRBJ2-2	TGTGCCAGCAGCTTAATGACTAGCGGGGTTACCGGGGAGCTGTTTTTT	CASSLMTSGVTGELFF
TRBV10-3	NA	NA	TRBJ2-5	TGTGCCATCGGGGTGGGTGAGACCCAGTACTTC	CAIGVGETQYF
TRBV7-2	NA	TRBD1	TRBJ1-1	TGTGCCAGCAGCCACAGTGGGGCAGGGGGGATCGCAGCTTTCTTT	CASSHSGAGGIAAFF
TRBV25-1	NA	NA	TRBJ2-6	TGTGCCAGCAGGGGGACCGTTCAGCGGGCCAACGTCCTGACTTTC	CASRGTVQRANVLTF
TRBV6-1	once	NA	TRBJ2-2	TGTGCCAGCAGTTATCTCGCCGGGGAGCTGTTTTTT	CASSYLAGELFF
TRBV28	NA	NA	TRBJ2-4	TGTGCCAGCAGCACATCAGGTTATAGCCGAAAGAACATTCAGTACTTC	CASSTSGYSRKNIQYF
TRBV7-2	NA	NA	TRBJ1-1	TGTGCCAGCAGACATTCCGGGACACAGAACACTGAAGCTTTCTTT	CASRHSGTQNTEAFF
TRBV5-1	NA	TRBD1	TRBJ2-1	TGCGCCAGCAGCTTGGCCCAGGACAGGGCGATGAATGAGCAGTTCTTC	CASSLAQDRAMNEQFF
TRBV2	NA	NA	TRBJ2-1	TGTGCCAGCAGTCGGGACTTGTACAATGAGCAGTTCTTC	CASSRDLYNEQFF
TRBV6-6	NA	NA	TRBJ1-5	TGTGCCAGCAGGGGCGGGGGGCTGGATCAGCCCCAGCATTTT	CASRGGGLDQPQHF
TRBV29-1	NA	TRBD1	TRBJ1-2	TGCAGCGTCGTGGACAGGCGGACCAACTATGGCTACACCTTC	CSVVDRRTNYGYTF
TRBV2	NA	NA	TRBJ2-1	TGTGCCAGCCGCCCCCGAGTGGTCCGTGGTGAGCAGTTCTTC	CASRPRVVRGEQFF
TRBV10-3	once	NA	TRBJ1-1	TGTGCCATCAGTGAGTCGAGGGGCAGGGGCGGAAACACTGAAGCTTTCTTT	CAISESRGRGGNTEAFF
TRBV7-2	NA	TRBD1	TRBJ2-7	TGTGCCAGCAGCTTATCCGGGACAGTCAGCTACGAGCAGTACTTC	CASSLSGTVSYEQYF
TRBV28	NA	TRBD1	TRBJ1-5	TGTGCCAGCAGCAGGACAGGGGGACGTCAGCCCCAGCATTTT	CASSRTGGRQPQHF
TRBV11-3	once	NA	TRBJ2-7	TGTGCCAGCAGCCCATTCCGGGGGACCCCTAACCGGGCCTACGAGCAGTACTTC	CASSPFRGTPNRAYEQYF
TRBV4-1	NA	NA	TRBJ2-4	TGCGCCAGCAGCCAAGACCCGCAGGGAGCCAAAAACATTCAGTACTTC	CASSQDPQGAKNIQYF
TRBV29-1	NA	NA	TRBJ2-3	TGCAGCGTTGTCCGGGACGGTGGAACTAGCACAGATACGCAGTATTTT	CSVVRDGGTSTDTQYF
TRBV11-2	NA	TRBD1	TRBJ1-1	TGTGCCAGCAGGGAGATACAGGGGGCTGCGAACACTGAAGCTTTCTTT	CASREIQGAANTEAFF
TRBV7-9	NA	NA	TRBJ2-7	TGTGCCAGCAGCGATCTTGCGGGACCCTACGAGCAGTACTTC	CASSDLAGPYEQYF
TRBV27	NA	TRBD2	TRBJ2-5	TGTGCCAGCAAGCCCTGGGGGGGCCAAGAGACCCAGTACTTC	CASKPWGGQETQYF
TRBV19	NA	TRBD1	TRBJ1-4	TGTGCCAGTAGTTCCCGGGACAGGGTCGAAAAACTGTTTTTT	CASSSRDRVEKLFF
TRBV10-1	NA	TRBD2	TRBJ2-1	TGCGCCAGCAGCCCAAGGACTAGCGGGAGGCCTAGCTCCTACAATGAGCAGTTCTTC	CASSPRTSGRPSSYNEQFF
TRBV5-1	NA	TRBD2	TRBJ2-1	TGCGCCAGCAGCTTTAGCGGGAGTAGCAACAATGAGCAGTTCTTC	CASSFSGSSNNEQFF
TRBV28	NA	TRBD1	TRBJ2-1	TGTGCCAGCAGTTCACTCGGGACAGGGCTTCACAATGAGCAGTTCTTC	CASSSLGTGLHNEQFF
TRBV18	NA	NA	TRBJ2-5	TGTGCCAGCTCACCGTCCGGGACTTCCACAGGGACCCAGTACTTC	CASSPSGTSTGTQYF
TRBV10-3	NA	NA	TRBJ2-1	TGTGCCATCAGTGAATATAGGACAGTGAACAATGAGCAGTTCTTC	CAISEYRTVNNEQFF
TRBV5-8	NA	TRBD1	TRBJ2-6	TGTGCCAGCAGCTCTTGGGACAGGGGTGCTGGGGCCAACGTCCTGACTTTC	CASSSWDRGAGANVLTF
TRBV28	NA	NA	TRBJ1-4	TGTGCCAGCAGCCCCCTGGGAGGTAATGAAAAACTGTTTTTT	CASSPLGGNEKLFF
TRBV7-2	NA	TRBD2	TRBJ2-7	TGTGCCAGCAGCTCCTGGACTAGGACGAGCTCCTACGAGCAGTACTTC	CASSSWTRTSSYEQYF
TRBV5-1	once	TRBD2	TRBJ2-7	TGCGCCAGCAGCACCGGGACTAGTAGGGTCCACGAGCAGTACTTC	CASSTGTSRVHEQYF
TRBV5-1	NA	TRBD1	TRBJ2-7	TGCGCCAGCAGCTGGACGCCGGGACAGGGTCGCGACGAGCAGTACTTC	CASSWTPGQGRDEQYF
TRBV7-9	NA	TRBD1	TRBJ1-2	TGTGCCAGCAGCGCAGGGGGCGCCGGCTATGGCTACACCTTC	CASSAGGAGYGYTF